The 6 T cell receptor beta chains in this list originate from one sample, sequenced in a study of beta chain features in type 1 diabetes. Expressed TCRB transcripts were sequenced because the entire RNA isolate underwent reverse transcription. The table came from immunoSEQ multiplex PCR; TCRdb's copy has only in-frame clones and leaves some out. Of 310,000 or so clones in the sample, around 8% are singletons; the top ten hold less than 0.45%. Sequenced: central memory CD4+ T cells from blood. The source is a woman under 30 in good health.

This clone was detected many times. This rearrangement joins TRBV28 to TRBJ1-1; possible D gene TRBD1, 6 bases. There are 16 residues in the CDR3. Trimming took off 3 bases at V and 1 base at J, with 15 bases between the two ends. Germline V gives CDR1 MDHEN, CDR2 SYDVKM. This CDR3 is CASSLVGGTTNTEAFF. The CDR3 bases are TGTGCCAGCAGTTTGGTGGGCGGGACAACGAACACTGAAGCTTTCTTT.

Ten or more counts support this clone. J is TRBJ2-2 and V is TRBV14, with D perhaps TRBD2 (5 bases). CDR1 is SGHDN and CDR2 is FVKESK in the germline V gene. The CDR3 is made up of 13 amino acids. The V and J ends lost 6 bases and 7 bases respectively, with 12 bases between them. CDR3 nucleotides: TGTGCCAGCAGTGCTCAGCGGTTCGGGGAGCTGTTTTTT. Amino acid sequence: CASSAQRFGELFF.

This clone was observed once. The CDR3 loop reads CASSLDRSTYEQYF. CDR3 in DNA: TGCGCCAGCAGCTTGGATAGATCAACCTACGAGCAGTACTTC. J is TRBJ2-7 and V is TRBV5-1; no definite D call. From germline, CDR1 is SGHRS and CDR2 YFSETQ. This CDR3 contains 14 residues. V was shortened by 0 bases and J by 2 bases, with 9 bases between the two germline ends.

This clone was picked up many times. The J gene is TRBJ1-2, the V gene TRBV7-3, with D possibly TRBD1 on 6 matching bases. Per the germline V gene, CDR1 is SGHTA and CDR2 is FQGTGA. The CDR3 is made up of 14 amino acids. Trimming took 5 bases from V and 7 from J, leaving 17 bases between them. CDR3 nucleotides: TGTGCCAGCAGCCCTGGACAGCGGGCGGGTGGCTACACCTTC. The encoded protein is CASSPGQRAGGYTF.

This clone was detected a few times. This rearrangement joins TRBV6-1 to TRBJ2-1, with a weak D call TRBD2 (5 bases). CDR1 is MNHNS, CDR2 SASEGT, per germline. Trimming pared 8 bases from V and 7 bases from J, leaving 15 bases between. The CDR3 totals 13 residues. The CDR3 DNA is TGTGCCAGCGCGGGCAGCCTACATAATGAGCAGTTCTTC. It translates to CASAGSLHNEQFF.

The chain combines TRBV7-8 with TRBJ2-2, with 10 bases identical to TRBD2. With V trimmed by 6 bases and J by 0 bases, 1 base remained unmatched. In germline, CDR1 is SGHVS, CDR2 FQNEAQ. The CDR3 length is 15 residues. As DNA, the CDR3 is TGTGCCAGCAGGACTAGCGGGCCGAACACCGGGGAGCTGTTTTTT. Translation gives CASRTSGPNTGELFF.